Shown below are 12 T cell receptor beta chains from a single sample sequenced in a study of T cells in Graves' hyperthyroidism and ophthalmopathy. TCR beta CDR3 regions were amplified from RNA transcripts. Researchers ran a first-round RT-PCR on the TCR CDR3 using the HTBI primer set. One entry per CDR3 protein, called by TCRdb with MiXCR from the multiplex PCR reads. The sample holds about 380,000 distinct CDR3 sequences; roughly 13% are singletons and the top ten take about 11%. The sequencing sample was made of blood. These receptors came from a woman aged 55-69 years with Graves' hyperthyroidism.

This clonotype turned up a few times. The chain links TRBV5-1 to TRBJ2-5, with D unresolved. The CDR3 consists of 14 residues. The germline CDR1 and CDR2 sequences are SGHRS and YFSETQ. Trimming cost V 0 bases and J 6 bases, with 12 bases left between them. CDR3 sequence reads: CASSLDPMGKTQYF. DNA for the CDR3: TGCGCCAGCAGCTTGGACCCTATGGGGAAGACCCAGTACTTC.

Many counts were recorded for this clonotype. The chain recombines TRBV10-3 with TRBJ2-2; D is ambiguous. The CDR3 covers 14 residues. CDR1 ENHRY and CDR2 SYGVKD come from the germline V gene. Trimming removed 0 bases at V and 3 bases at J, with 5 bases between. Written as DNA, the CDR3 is TGTGCCATCAGTGAGTCTGGCCACACCGGGGAGCTGTTTTTT. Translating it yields CAISESGHTGELFF.

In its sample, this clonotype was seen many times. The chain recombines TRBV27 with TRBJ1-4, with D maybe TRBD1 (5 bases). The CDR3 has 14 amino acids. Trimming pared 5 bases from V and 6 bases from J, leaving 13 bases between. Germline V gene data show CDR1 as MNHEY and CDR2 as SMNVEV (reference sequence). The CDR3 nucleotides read TGTGCCAGCAGTCCCCGGGGGACCTATGAAAAACTGTTTTTT. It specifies CASSPRGTYEKLFF.

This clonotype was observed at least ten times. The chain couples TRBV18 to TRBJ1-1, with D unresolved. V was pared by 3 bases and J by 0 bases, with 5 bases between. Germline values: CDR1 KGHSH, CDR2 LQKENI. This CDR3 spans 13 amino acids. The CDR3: CASSPTVNTEAFF. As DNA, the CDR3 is TGTGCCAGCTCACCTACAGTGAACACTGAAGCTTTCTTT.

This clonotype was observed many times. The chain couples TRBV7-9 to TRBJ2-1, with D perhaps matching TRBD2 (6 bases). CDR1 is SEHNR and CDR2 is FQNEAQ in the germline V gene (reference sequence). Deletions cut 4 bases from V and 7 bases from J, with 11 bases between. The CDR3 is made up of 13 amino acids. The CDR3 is CASSSREKNEQFF. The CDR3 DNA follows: TGTGCCAGCAGCTCCCGGGAGAAGAATGAGCAGTTCTTC.

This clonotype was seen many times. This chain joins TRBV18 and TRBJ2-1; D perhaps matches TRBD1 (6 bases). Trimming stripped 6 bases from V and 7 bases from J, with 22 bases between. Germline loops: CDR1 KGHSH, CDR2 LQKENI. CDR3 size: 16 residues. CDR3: CASSPMQGQGPNEQFF. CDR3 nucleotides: TGTGCCAGCTCTCCGATGCAGGGGCAGGGTCCGAATGAGCAGTTCTTC. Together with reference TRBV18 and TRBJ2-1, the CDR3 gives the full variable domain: NAGVMQNPRHLVRRRGQEARLRCSPMKGHSHVYWYRQLPEEGLKFMVYLQKENIIDESGMPKERFSAEFPKEGPSILRIQQVVRGDSAAYFCASSPMQGQGPNEQFFGPGTRLTVL.

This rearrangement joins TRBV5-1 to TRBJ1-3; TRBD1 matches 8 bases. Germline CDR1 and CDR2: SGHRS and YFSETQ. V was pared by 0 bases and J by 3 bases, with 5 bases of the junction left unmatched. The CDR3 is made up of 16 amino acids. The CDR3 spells CASSLAGGAFGNTIYF. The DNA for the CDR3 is TGCGCCAGCAGCTTGGCAGGGGGCGCCTTTGGAAACACCATATATTTT.

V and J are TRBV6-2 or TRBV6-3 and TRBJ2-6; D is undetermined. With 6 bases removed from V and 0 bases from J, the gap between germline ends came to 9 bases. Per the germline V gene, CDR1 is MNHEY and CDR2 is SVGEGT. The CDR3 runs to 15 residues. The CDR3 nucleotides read TGTGCCAGCAGAACCGGAACCTCTGGGGCCAACGTCCTGACTTTC. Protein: CASRTGTSGANVLTF.

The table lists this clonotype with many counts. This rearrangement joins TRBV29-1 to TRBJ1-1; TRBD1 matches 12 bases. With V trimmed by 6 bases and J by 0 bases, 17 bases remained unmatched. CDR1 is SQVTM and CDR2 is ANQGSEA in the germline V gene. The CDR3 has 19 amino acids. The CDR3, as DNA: TGCAGCGTGGTCCGTTGGGACAGGGGGCGCGAGCTCATGAACACTGAAGCTTTCTTT. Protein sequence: CSVVRWDRGRELMNTEAFF.

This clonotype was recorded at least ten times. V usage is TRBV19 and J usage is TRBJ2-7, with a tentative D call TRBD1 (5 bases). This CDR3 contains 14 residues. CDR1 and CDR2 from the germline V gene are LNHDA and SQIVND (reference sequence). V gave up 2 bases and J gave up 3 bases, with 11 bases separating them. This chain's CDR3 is CASSIKSQGYEQYF. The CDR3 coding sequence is TGTGCCAGTAGTATAAAGAGCCAGGGCTACGAGCAGTACTTC.

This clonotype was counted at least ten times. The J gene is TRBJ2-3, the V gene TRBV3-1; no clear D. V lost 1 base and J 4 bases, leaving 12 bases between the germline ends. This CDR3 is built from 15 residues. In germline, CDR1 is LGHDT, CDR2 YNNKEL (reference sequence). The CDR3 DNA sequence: TGTGCCAGCAGCCAAGTCGGTAAAGGCCCAGATACGCAGTATTTT. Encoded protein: CASSQVGKGPDTQYF.

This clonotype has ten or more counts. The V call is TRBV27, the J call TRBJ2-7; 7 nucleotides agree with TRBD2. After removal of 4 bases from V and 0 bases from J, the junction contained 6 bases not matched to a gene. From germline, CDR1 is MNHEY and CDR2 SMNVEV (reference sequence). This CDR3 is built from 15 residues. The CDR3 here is CASSSPGGNSYEQYF. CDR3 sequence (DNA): TGTGCCAGCAGTTCCCCGGGAGGCAACTCCTACGAGCAGTACTTC.